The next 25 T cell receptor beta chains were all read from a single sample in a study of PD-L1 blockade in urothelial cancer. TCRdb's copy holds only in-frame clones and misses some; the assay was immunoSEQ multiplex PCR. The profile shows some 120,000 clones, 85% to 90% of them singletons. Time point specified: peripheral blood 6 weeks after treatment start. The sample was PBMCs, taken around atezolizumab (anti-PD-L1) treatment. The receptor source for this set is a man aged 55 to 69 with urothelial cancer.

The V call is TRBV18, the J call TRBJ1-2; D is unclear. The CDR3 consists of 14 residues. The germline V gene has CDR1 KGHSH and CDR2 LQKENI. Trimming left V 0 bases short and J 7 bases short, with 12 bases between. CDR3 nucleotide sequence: TGTGCCAGCTCACCACCTGTCGGTGGTGGTGGCTACACCTTC. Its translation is CASSPPVGGGGYTF.

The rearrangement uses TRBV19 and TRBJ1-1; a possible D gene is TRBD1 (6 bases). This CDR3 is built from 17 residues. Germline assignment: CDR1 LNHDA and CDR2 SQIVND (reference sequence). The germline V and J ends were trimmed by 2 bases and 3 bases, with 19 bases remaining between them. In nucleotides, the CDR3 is TGTGCCAGTAGTATAATAGGACAGCGTCTGGGGGACACTGAAGCTTTCTTT. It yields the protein CASSIIGQRLGDTEAFF. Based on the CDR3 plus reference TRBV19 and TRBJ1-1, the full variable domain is DGGITQSPKYLFRKEGQNVTLSCEQNLNHDAMYWYRQDPGQGLRLIYYSQIVNDFQKGDIAEGYSVSREKKESFPLTVTSAQKNPTAFYLCASSIIGQRLGDTEAFFGQGTRLTVV.

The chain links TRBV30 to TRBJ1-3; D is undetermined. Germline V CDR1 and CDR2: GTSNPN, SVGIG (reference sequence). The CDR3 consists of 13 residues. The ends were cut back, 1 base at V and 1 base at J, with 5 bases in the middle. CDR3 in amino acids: CAWSGRSGNTIYF. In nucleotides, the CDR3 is TGTGCCTGGAGTGGCAGATCTGGAAACACCATATATTTT.

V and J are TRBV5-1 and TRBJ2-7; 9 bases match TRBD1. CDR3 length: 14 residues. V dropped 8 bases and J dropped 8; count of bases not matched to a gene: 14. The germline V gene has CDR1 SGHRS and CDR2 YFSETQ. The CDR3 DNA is TGCGCCAGTTCGCCGGGACAGGGTCCCCACCAGCAGTACTTC. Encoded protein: CASSPGQGPHQQYF.

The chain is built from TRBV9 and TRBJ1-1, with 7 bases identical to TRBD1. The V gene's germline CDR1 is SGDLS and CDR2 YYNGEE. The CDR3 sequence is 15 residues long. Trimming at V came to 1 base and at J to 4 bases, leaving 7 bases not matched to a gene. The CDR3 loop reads CASSVLAEGATEAFF. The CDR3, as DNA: TGTGCCAGCAGCGTACTAGCCGAGGGGGCCACTGAAGCTTTCTTT.

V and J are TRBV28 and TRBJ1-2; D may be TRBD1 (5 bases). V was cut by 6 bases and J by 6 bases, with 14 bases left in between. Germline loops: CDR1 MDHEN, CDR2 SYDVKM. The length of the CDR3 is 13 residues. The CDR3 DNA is TGTGCCAGCAGCATTACCAGGGTCAATGGCTACACCTTC. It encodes CASSITRVNGYTF.

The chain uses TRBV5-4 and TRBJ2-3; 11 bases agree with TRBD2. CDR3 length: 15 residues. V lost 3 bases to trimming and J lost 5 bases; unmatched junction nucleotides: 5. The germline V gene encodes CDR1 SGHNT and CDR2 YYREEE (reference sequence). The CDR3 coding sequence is TGTGCCAGCAGCTATAGCGGGGGGGATGGAGATACGCAGTATTTT. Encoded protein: CASSYSGGDGDTQYF.

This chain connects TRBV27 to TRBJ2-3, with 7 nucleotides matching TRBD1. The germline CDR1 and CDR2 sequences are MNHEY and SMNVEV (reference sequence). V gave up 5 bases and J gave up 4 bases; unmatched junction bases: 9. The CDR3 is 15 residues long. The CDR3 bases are TGTGCCAGCAGTCCGCTACGACAGGGCGCAGATACGCAGTATTTT. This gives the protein CASSPLRQGADTQYF.

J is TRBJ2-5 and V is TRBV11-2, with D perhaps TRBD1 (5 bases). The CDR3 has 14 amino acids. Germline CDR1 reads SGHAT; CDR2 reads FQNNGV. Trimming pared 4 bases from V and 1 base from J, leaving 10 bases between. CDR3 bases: TGTGCCAGCAGCTCTGGACAAACCCAAGAGACCCAGTACTTC. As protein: CASSSGQTQETQYF.

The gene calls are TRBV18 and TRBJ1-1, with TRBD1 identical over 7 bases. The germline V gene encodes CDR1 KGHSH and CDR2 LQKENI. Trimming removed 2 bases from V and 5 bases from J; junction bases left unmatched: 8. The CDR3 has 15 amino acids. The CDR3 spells CASSPTGVEETEAFF. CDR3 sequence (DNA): TGTGCCAGCTCACCAACAGGGGTGGAGGAAACTGAAGCTTTCTTT.

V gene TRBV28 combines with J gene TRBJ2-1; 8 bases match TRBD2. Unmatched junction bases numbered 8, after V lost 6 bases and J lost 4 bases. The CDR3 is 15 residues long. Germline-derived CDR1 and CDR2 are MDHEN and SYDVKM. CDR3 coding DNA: TGTGCCAGCAGACTCAGCGGGGGTGATTACAATGAGCAGTTCTTC. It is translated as CASRLSGGDYNEQFF.

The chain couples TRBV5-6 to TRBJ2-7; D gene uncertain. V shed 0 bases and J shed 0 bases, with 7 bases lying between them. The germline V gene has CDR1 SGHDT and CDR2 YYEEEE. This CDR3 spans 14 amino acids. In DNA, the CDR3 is TGTGCCAGCAGCTTGGTGGGCAGCTCCTACGAGCAGTACTTC. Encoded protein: CASSLVGSSYEQYF.

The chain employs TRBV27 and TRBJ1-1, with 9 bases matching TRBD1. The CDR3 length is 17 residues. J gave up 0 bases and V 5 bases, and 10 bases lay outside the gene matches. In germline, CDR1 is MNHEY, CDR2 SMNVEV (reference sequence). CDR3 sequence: CASSLYRGRGMNTEAFF. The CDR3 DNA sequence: TGTGCCAGCAGTCTGTACAGGGGGCGTGGAATGAACACTGAAGCTTTCTTT.

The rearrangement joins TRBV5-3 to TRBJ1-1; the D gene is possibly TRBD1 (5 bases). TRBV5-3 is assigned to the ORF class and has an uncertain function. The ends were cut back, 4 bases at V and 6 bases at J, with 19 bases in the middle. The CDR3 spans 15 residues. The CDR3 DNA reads TGTGCCAGAAGCCGCCTCGGGGGGGTAAGATCTGAAGCTTTCTTT. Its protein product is CARSRLGGVRSEAFF.

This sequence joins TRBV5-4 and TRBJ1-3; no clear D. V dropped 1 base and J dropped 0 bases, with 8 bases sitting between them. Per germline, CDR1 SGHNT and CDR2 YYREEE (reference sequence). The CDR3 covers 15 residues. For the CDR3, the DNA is TGTGCCAGCAGCTTGCGTTCGAGCTCTGGAAACACCATATATTTT. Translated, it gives CASSLRSSSGNTIYF.

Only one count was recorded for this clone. The CDR3 coding sequence is TGTGCCAGCAGCTTGGAAACAGGGGCTGGAAACACCATATATTTT. Its translation: CASSLETGAGNTIYF. The rearrangement links TRBV5-6 to TRBJ1-3; TRBD1 agrees at 7 bases. Germline trimming cut 0 bases from V and 2 bases from J; bases unmatched to any gene: 2. CDR3 length equals 15 residues. Germline-derived CDR1 and CDR2 are SGHDT and YYEEEE. The full variable domain, in which reference TRBV5-6 and TRBJ1-3 provide the parts outside the CDR3, is DAGVTQSPTHLIKTRGQQVTLRCSPKSGHDTVSWYQQALGQGPQFIFQYYEEEERQRGNFPDRFSGHQFPNYSSELNVNALLLGDSALYLCASSLETGAGNTIYFGEGSWLTVV.

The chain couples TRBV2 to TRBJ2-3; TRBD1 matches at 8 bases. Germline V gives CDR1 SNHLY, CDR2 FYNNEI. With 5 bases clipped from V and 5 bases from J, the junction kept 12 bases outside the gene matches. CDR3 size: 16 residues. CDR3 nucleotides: TGTGCCAGCAGTTCTAGGCCAGGGGGCATCGGAGATACGCAGTATTTT. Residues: CASSSRPGGIGDTQYF.

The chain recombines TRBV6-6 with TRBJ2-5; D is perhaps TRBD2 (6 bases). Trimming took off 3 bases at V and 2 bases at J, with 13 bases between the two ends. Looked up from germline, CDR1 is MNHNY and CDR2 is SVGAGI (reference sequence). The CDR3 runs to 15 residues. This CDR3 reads CASSYWRELQETQYF. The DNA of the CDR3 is TGTGCCAGCAGTTATTGGAGGGAATTACAAGAGACCCAGTACTTC.

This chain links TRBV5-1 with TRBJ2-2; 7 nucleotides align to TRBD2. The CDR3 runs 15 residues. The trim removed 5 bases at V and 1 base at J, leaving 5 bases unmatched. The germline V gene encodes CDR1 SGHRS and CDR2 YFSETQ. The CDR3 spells CASSSLAGNTGELFF. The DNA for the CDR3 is TGCGCCAGCAGTTCTTTAGCGGGGAACACCGGGGAGCTGTTTTTT. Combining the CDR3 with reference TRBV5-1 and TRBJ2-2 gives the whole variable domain KAGVTQTPRYLIKTRGQQVTLSCSPISGHRSVSWYQQTPGQGLQFLFEYFSETQRNKGNFPGRFSGRQFSNSRSEMNVSTLELGDSALYLCASSSLAGNTGELFFGEGSRLTVL.

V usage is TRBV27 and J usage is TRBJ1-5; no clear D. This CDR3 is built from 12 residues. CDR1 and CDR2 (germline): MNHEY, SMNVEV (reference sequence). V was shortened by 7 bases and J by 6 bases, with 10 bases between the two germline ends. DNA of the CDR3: TGTGCCAGCACCCCCCGCGGTCAGCCCCAGCATTTT. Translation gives CASTPRGQPQHF.

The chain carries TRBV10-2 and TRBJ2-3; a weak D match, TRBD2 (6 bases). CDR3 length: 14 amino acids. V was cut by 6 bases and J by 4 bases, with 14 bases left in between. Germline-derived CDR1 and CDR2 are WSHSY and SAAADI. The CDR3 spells CASRETSPADTQYF. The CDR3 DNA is TGCGCCAGCAGGGAGACTAGTCCGGCAGATACGCAGTATTTT.

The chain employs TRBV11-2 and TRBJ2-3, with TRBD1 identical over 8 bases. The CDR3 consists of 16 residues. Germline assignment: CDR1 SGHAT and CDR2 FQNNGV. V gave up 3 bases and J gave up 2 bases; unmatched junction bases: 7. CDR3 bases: TGTGCCAGCAGCTTCGGACAGGGTTGGAACACAGATACGCAGTATTTT. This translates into CASSFGQGWNTDTQYF.

CDR3 region: CASSLQGGLTEAFF. CDR3 bases: TGTGCCAGCAGCCTCCAAGGGGGTCTCACTGAAGCTTTCTTT. The chain carries TRBV27 and TRBJ1-1; a possible D gene is TRBD1 (6 bases). This CDR3 is 14 amino acids long. Germline CDR1 MNHEY, CDR2 SMNVEV (reference sequence). V lost 6 bases and J lost 4, with 15 bases in between.

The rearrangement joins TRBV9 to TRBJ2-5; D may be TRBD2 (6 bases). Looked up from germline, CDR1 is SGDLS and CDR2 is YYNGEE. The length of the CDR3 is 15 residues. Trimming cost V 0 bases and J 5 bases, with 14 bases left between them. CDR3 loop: CASSVGGGTDETQYF. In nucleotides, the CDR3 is TGTGCCAGCAGCGTAGGGGGCGGGACGGACGAGACCCAGTACTTC.

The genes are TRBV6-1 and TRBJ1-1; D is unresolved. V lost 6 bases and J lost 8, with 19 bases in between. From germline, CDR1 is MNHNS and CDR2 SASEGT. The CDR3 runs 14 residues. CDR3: CASRGGSLSIEAFF. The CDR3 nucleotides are TGTGCCAGCAGAGGAGGCTCCCTCTCCATCGAAGCTTTCTTT.